This T cell receptor (beta chain) was obtained from a study of T cells in Graves' hyperthyroidism and ophthalmopathy. Ten or more counts support this clonotype. The investigators amplified TCR beta CDR3 regions from RNA transcripts. An initial round of RT-PCR targeting the TCR CDR3 relied on the HTBI primer set. MiXCR, run by TCRdb on the multiplex PCR reads, gives a single entry per CDR3 protein. The table records about 710,000 distinct CDR3 sequences, around 15% of them present only once. Germline CDR1 KGHSH, CDR2 LQKENI. With 4 bases removed from V and 1 base from J, the gap between germline ends came to 13 bases. The length of the CDR3 is 15 residues.

V is TRBV18 and J is TRBJ1-1, with D perhaps TRBD1 (6 bases). The material sequenced was blood. The source is a young man with Graves' hyperthyroidism. CDR3: CASSHGQYQNTEAFF. The CDR3 DNA sequence: TGTGCCAGCTCACACGGACAGTACCAGAACACTGAAGCTTTCTTT. The whole variable domain, filled in from reference TRBV18 and TRBJ1-1, reads NAGVMQNPRHLVRRRGQEARLRCSPMKGHSHVYWYRQLPEEGLKFMVYLQKENIIDESGMPKERFSAEFPKEGPSILRIQQVVRGDSAAYFCASSHGQYQNTEAFFGQGTRLTVV.